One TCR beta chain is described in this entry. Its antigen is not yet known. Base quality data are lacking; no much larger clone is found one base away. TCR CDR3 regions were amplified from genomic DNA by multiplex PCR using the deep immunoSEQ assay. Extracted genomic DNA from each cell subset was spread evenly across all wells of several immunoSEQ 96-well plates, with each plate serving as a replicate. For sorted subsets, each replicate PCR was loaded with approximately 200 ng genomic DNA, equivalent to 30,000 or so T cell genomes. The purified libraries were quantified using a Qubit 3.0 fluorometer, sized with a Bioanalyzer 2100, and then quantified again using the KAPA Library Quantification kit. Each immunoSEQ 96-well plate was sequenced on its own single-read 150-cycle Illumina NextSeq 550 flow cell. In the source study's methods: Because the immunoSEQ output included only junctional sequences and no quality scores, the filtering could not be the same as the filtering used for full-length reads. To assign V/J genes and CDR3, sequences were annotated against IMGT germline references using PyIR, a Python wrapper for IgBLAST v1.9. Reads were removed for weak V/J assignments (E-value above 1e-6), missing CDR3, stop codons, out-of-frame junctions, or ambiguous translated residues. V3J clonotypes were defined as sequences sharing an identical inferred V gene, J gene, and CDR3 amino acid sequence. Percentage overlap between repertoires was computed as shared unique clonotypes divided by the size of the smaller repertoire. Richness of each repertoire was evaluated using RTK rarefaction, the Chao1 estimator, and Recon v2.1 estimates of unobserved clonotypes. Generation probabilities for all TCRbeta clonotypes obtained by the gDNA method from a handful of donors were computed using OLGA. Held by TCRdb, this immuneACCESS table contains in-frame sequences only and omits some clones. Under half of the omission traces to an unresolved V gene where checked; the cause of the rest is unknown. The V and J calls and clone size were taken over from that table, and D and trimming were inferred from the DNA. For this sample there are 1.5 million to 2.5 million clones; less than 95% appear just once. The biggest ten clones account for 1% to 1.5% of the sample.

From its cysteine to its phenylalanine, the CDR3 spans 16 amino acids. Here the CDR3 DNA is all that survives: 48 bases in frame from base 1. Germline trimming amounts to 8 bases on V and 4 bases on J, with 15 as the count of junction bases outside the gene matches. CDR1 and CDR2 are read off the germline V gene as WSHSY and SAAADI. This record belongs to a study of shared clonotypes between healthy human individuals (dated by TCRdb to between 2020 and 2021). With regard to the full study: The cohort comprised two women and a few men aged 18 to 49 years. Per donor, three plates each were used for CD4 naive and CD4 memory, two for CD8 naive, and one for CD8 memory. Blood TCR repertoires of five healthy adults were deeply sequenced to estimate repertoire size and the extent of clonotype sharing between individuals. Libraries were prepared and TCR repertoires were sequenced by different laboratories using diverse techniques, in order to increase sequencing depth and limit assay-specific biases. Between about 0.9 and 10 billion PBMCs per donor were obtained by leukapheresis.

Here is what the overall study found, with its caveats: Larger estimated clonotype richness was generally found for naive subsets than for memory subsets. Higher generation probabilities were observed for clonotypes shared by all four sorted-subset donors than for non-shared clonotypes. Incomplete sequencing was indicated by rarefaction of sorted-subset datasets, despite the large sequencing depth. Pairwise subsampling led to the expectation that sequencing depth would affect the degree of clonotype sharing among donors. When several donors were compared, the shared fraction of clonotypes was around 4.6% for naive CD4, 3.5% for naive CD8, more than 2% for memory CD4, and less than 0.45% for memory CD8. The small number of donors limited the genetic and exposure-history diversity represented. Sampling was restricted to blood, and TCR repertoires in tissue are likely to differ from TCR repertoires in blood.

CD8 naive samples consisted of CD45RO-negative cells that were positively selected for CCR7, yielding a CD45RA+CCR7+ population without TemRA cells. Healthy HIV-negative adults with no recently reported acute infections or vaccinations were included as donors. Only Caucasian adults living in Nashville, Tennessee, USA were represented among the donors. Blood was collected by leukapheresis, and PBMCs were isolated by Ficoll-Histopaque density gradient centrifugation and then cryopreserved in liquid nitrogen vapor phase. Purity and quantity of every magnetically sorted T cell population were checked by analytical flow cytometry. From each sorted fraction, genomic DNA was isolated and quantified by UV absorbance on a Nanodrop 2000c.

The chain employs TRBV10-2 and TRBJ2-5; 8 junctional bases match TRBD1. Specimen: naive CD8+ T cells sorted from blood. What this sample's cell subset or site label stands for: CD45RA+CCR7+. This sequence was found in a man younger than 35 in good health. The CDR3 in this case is CASAETGQGDIETQYF. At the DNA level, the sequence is TGCGCCAGCGCTGAAACCGGACAGGGAGATATAGAGACCCAGTACTTC.